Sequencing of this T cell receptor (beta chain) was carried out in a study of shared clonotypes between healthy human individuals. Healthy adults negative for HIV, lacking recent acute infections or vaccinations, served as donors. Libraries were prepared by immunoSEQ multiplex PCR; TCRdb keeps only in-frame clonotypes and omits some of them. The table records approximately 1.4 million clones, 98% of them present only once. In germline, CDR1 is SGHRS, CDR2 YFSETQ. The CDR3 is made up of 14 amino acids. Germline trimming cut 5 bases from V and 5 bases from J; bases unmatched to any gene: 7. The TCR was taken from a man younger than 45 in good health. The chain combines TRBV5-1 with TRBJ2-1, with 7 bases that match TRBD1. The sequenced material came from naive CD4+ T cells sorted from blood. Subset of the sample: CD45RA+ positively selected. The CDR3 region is CASRAGTDNNEQFF. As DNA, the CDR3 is TGCGCCAGCAGAGCCGGGACAGATAACAATGAGCAGTTCTTC.